Shown below are 32 T cell receptor beta chains from a single sample sequenced in a study of blood T cells in healthy people across ages. A second roughly 7 to 11 cycle PCR used barcoded and J-beta primers. TCRdb redid the calling of the 5' RACE reads with MiXCR, one entry per CDR3 protein. Among approximately 800,000 distinct CDR3 sequences, about 25% were seen once, and the ten largest hold under 4.5%. These sequences were also reported in another study, on T cells of mothers and their children.

The sequenced sample was blood. The receptors originated from a boy younger than 18 in good health.

This clonotype has only a few counts. J is TRBJ2-2 and V is TRBV20-1; D gene unclear. Trimming shortened V by 0 bases and J by 0 bases, and 8 bases separated the two germline ends. CDR1 DFQATT and CDR2 SNEGSKA come from the germline V gene (reference sequence). The CDR3 spans 15 residues. Here the CDR3 reads CSARDTATNTGELFF. The CDR3 DNA follows: TGCAGTGCTAGAGACACAGCAACGAACACCGGGGAGCTGTTTTTT.

The chain combines TRBV29-1 with TRBJ1-2; perhaps TRBD1 as D (5 bases). The CDR3 contains 11 residues. V lost 3 bases to trimming and J lost 8 bases, with 10 bases between them. CDR1 SQVTM and CDR2 ANQGSEA come from the germline V gene. The CDR3 spells CSVDWQGGYTF. As DNA, the CDR3 is TGCAGCGTTGATTGGCAGGGAGGCTACACCTTC.

This clonotype was detected many times. The chain is built from TRBV7-2 and TRBJ2-5; possible D gene TRBD1, 6 bases. V gave up 2 bases and J gave up 5 bases, with 9 bases separating them. Looked up from germline, CDR1 is SGHTA and CDR2 is FQGNSA. The length of the CDR3 is 13 residues. Here the CDR3 DNA reads TGTGCCAGCAGCTTACTTCAGGGGGAGACCCAGTACTTC. Translated, it gives CASSLLQGETQYF. Full variable domain (rest looked up from reference TRBV7-2 and TRBJ2-5): GAGVSQSPSNKVTEKGKDVELRCDPISGHTALYWYRQSLGQGLEFLIYFQGNSAPDKSGLPSDRFSAERTGGSVSTLTIQRTQQEDSAVYLCASSLLQGETQYFGPGTRLLVL.

This chain connects TRBV5-1 to TRBJ1-3; a weak D match, TRBD1 (6 bases). The V and J ends lost 10 bases and 2 bases respectively, with 13 bases between them. The CDR3 extends over 13 amino acids. Germline assignment: CDR1 SGHRS and CDR2 YFSETQ. The CDR3 coding sequence is TGCGCCTCCAGGGGCGATGCTGGAAACACCATATATTTT. Protein product: CASRGDAGNTIYF.

J is TRBJ2-1 and V is TRBV5-6; 8 bases line up with TRBD2. Trimming removed 1 base from V and 10 bases from J; junction bases left unmatched: 22. This CDR3 comprises 19 residues. The germline V gene encodes CDR1 SGHDT and CDR2 YYEEEE. CDR3 DNA: TGTGCCAGCAGCTTGAGGCTAGCGGGCCAGGGTCTAATGACGACGGAGCAGTTCTTC. Its translation: CASSLRLAGQGLMTTEQFF. The full variable domain, rest sourced from reference TRBV5-6 and TRBJ2-1, is DAGVTQSPTHLIKTRGQQVTLRCSPKSGHDTVSWYQQALGQGPQFIFQYYEEEERQRGNFPDRFSGHQFPNYSSELNVNALLLGDSALYLCASSLRLAGQGLMTTEQFFGPGTRLTVL.

The chain couples TRBV4-3 to TRBJ1-2; 9 bases map to TRBD1. The V segment lost 3 bases and the J segment 4 bases; nucleotides outside the gene matches: 18. The CDR3 runs 19 residues. Germline V gene data show CDR1 as LGHNA and CDR2 as YSLEER. In DNA form, the CDR3 reads TGCGCCAGCAGCCAGGCACAGGGGGCCTCTCGAGATTGGGTCTATGGCTACACCTTC. Residues: CASSQAQGASRDWVYGYTF.

This clonotype was seen only a few times. The V and J genes are TRBV6-5 and TRBJ2-2, with no clear D. CDR3 length equals 14 residues. CDR1 and CDR2 (germline): MNHEY, SVGAGI. Trimming cost V 3 bases and J 6 bases, with 11 bases left between them. This CDR3 is CASSYASFAGELFF. The CDR3 DNA follows: TGTGCCAGCAGTTATGCGTCATTCGCCGGGGAGCTGTTTTTT.

This clonotype was seen only a few times. The chain joins TRBV10-3 to TRBJ2-3, with D possibly being TRBD1 (5 bases). Germline CDR1 is ENHRY and CDR2 is SYGVKD. Trimming left V 6 bases short and J 1 base short, with 14 bases between. The CDR3 runs 15 residues. The CDR3 sequence: CAIRDTVLGTDTQYF. The CDR3 DNA reads as TGTGCCATCAGGGACACCGTATTGGGCACAGATACGCAGTATTTT.

This clonotype showed up just a few times. V and J are TRBV20-1 and TRBJ2-1; 9 nucleotides line up with TRBD2. J was trimmed by 1 base and V by 8 bases; bases with no gene match: 9. Germline V gene lookup returns CDR1 DFQATT and CDR2 SNEGSKA (reference sequence). This CDR3 contains 15 residues. This CDR3 reads CSSFLGLASYNEQFF. The CDR3 bases are TGCAGTTCCTTCCTTGGACTAGCGTCCTACAATGAGCAGTTCTTC.

The CDR3, as DNA: TGTGCCAGCAGCTTAGGAGGGGGCGGGCGAACCGGGGAGCTGTTTTTT. Translated: CASSLGGGGRTGELFF. The rearrangement joins TRBV7-2 to TRBJ2-2, with TRBD1 identical over 7 bases. Trimming took 1 base from V and 5 from J; bases not matched to a gene: 7. The CDR3 sequence is 16 residues long. Germline assignment: CDR1 SGHTA and CDR2 FQGNSA.

Concerning this clonotype itself: The CDR3 end shows no conserved phenylalanine or tryptophan, and so a read error is likely. The J gene is TRBJ1-2, the V gene TRBV24-1, with 7 bases fitting TRBD1. Germline CDR1 reads KGHDR; CDR2 reads SFDVKD. The junction had 10 bases not matched to a gene; V was cut back by 4 bases and J by 6 bases. This CDR3 is built from 15 residues. CDR3 nucleotide sequence: TGTGCCACCAGTGAGAGGGGGCGAGGGGCCCATGGCTACACCCTC. Its translation is CATSERGRGAHGYTL.

The J gene is TRBJ2-1, the V gene TRBV7-2; no firm D call. This CDR3 has 12 amino acids. The V gene lost 4 bases and the J gene lost 13 bases, with 14 bases spanning the gap. Germline V gene lookup returns CDR1 SGHTA and CDR2 FQGNSA. DNA for the CDR3: TGTGCCAGCAGCTCCCTCGCAGAAATACAGTTCTTC. It yields the protein CASSSLAEIQFF.

This clonotype has more than one count but fewer than ten. The rearrangement uses TRBV2 and TRBJ2-1; TRBD2 agrees at 8 bases. The DNA end lines up better with TRBJ2-5; the J call may be wrong. The CDR3 spans 16 residues. The V gene's germline CDR1 is SNHLY and CDR2 FYNNEI. CDR3 in amino acids: CASSEAKGLDSETQYF. In DNA form, the CDR3 reads TGTGCCAGCAGTGAAGCCAAGGGACTAGATTCGGAGACCCAGTACTTC.

The chain carries TRBV7-9 and TRBJ2-7; tentatively, D is TRBD1 (6 bases). Germline CDR1 and CDR2: SEHNR and FQNEAQ (reference sequence). The CDR3 consists of 15 residues. V shed 3 bases and J shed 4 bases, with 16 bases lying between them. CDR3 sequence reads: CASSLGPTGMYEQYF. The CDR3 nucleotides read TGTGCCAGCAGCTTGGGCCCCACAGGGATGTACGAGCAGTACTTC.

This clonotype was seen more than once but under ten times. The genes are TRBV4-1 and TRBJ2-4, with a weak D call TRBD1 (5 bases). Germline loops: CDR1 MGHRA, CDR2 YSYEKL. This CDR3 is built from 17 residues. Between the trimmed V and J ends, which lost 4 bases and 0 bases, there was a span of 16 bases. The CDR3 nucleotides read TGCGCCAGCAGCCCCGAACCCATGACAGTAGCCAAAAACATTCAGTACTTC. Translation: CASSPEPMTVAKNIQYF.

The chain carries TRBV5-5 and TRBJ2-7; 10 bases are shared with TRBD2. The CDR3 runs to 15 residues. CDR1 is SGHKS and CDR2 is YYEKEE in the germline V gene (reference sequence). V was clipped by 6 bases and J by 0 bases; unmatched bases: 6. CDR3 loop: CASNVERGGSYEQYF. The CDR3 DNA reads TGTGCCAGCAACGTGGAGCGGGGGGGCTCCTACGAGCAGTACTTC.

This clonotype has a single count. The chain recombines TRBV11-2 with TRBJ2-5; tentatively, D is TRBD1 (6 bases). Germline loops: CDR1 SGHAT, CDR2 FQNNGV. The V end lost 1 base, the J end lost 6 bases, and 18 bases lay between the germline ends. This CDR3 is built from 16 residues. CDR3 DNA sequence: TGTGCCAGCAGCTTAGGATCCCAGGGGTTGAGTCAGACCCAGTACTTC. Translation gives CASSLGSQGLSQTQYF.

The chain employs TRBV15 and TRBJ1-4; D perhaps matches TRBD1 (6 bases). Germline CDR1 is LNHNV and CDR2 is YYDKDF (reference sequence). CDR3 size: 18 residues. Trimming shortened V by 4 bases and J by 0 bases, and 18 bases separated the two germline ends. CDR3 region: CATSTLRGRGSTNEKLFF. Here the CDR3 DNA reads TGTGCCACCAGCACATTACGGGGCAGGGGATCAACTAATGAAAAACTGTTTTTT.

This chain joins TRBV5-1 and TRBJ2-5; 9 bases are a match to TRBD2. Germline V gives CDR1 SGHRS, CDR2 YFSETQ. The CDR3 loop spans 16 amino acids. Germline trimming cut 0 bases from V and 5 bases from J; bases unmatched to any gene: 8. CDR3 loop: CASSLEGGGGAETQYF. The CDR3 DNA sequence: TGCGCCAGCAGCTTGGAAGGCGGCGGGGGGGCGGAGACCCAGTACTTC.

The J gene is TRBJ2-5, the V gene TRBV4-2; D not resolved. V gave up 11 bases and J gave up 4 bases, with 17 bases separating them. Germline loops: CDR1 LGHNA, CDR2 YNFKEQ. This CDR3 spans 13 amino acids. CDR3 sequence: CAGTETVGETQYF. CDR3 DNA sequence: TGTGCCGGCACCGAAACAGTGGGAGAGACCCAGTACTTC.

The CDR3 sequence is CASSNQGVRTGELFF. CDR3 sequence (DNA): TGTGCCAGCAGCAACCAGGGGGTTCGCACCGGGGAGCTGTTTTTT. This chain uses TRBV7-2 with TRBJ2-2; 7 bases are shared with TRBD1. V was pared by 5 bases and J by 4 bases, with 7 bases of the junction left unmatched. Germline V gives CDR1 SGHTA, CDR2 FQGNSA. This CDR3 has 15 residues.

The V call is TRBV28, the J call TRBJ2-5; 10 nucleotides agree with TRBD1. Germline trimming cut 4 bases from V and 7 bases from J; bases unmatched to any gene: 12. This CDR3 has 16 residues. Germline loops: CDR1 MDHEN, CDR2 SYDVKM. In DNA form, the CDR3 reads TGTGCCAGCAGTTACTTGACAGGGGGCCTGTGGGGGACCCAGTACTTC. Encoded protein: CASSYLTGGLWGTQYF.

The V call is TRBV20-1, the J call TRBJ2-5; D is unresolved. The DNA end is more similar to TRBJ2-7, so the J call may be wrong. This CDR3 region has 14 residues. Germline V CDR1 and CDR2: DFQATT, SNEGSKA (reference sequence). The chain's CDR3 is CSAVSTRLPYEQYF. The DNA of the CDR3 is TGCAGTGCTGTTAGTACCCGACTTCCCTACGAGCAGTACTTC.

V gene TRBV7-9 combines with J gene TRBJ2-7; TRBD1 agrees at 8 bases. The ends lost 0 bases at V and 7 bases at J; junction bases unmatched: 20. The CDR3 is 19 amino acids. Germline V CDR1 and CDR2: SEHNR, FQNEAQ (reference sequence). The CDR3 spells CASSLASGPGQGFYEEQYF. The CDR3, as DNA: TGTGCCAGCAGCTTAGCCTCTGGCCCTGGACAGGGATTTTACGAGGAGCAGTACTTC.

Only a few counts were recorded for this clonotype. The rearrangement uses TRBV2 and TRBJ2-1; TRBD2 might be the D (5 bases). The J call may be wrong; the DNA end is better matched by TRBJ2-7. CDR1 is SNHLY, CDR2 FYNNEI, per germline. The length of the CDR3 is 16 residues. The CDR3 spells CASSVLPGMGTYEQYF. The CDR3 coding sequence is TGTGCCAGCAGTGTCTTGCCGGGGATGGGTACCTACGAGCAGTACTTC.

V and J are TRBV11-2 and TRBJ2-5, with TRBD2 matching 7 bases. V dropped 7 bases and J dropped 11; count of bases not matched to a gene: 25. Germline lookup yields CDR1 SGHAT and CDR2 FQNNGV. The length of the CDR3 is 17 residues. The CDR3 DNA follows: TGTGCCAGCAACTCCCTGCGGCGCGGACTGGCGAGGCGGGAGCAGTACTTC. Its translation is CASNSLRRGLARREQYF.

The genes are TRBV5-1 and TRBJ2-5; D ambiguous. CDR3 length: 12 amino acids. Germline CDR1 and CDR2: SGHRS and YFSETQ. V gave up 1 base and J gave up 7 bases, with 8 bases separating them. The CDR3 sequence is CASSLIGGTQYF. The CDR3, as DNA: TGCGCCAGCAGCTTGATTGGCGGGACCCAGTACTTC.

This clonotype was found a few times. This chain links TRBV7-2 with TRBJ1-1; D might be TRBD1 (5 bases). This CDR3 region has 13 residues. Trimming removed 4 bases from V and 11 bases from J, with 17 bases in between. Germline-derived CDR1 and CDR2 are SGHTA and FQGNSA. Here the CDR3 DNA reads TGTGCCAGCAGCTCACAGAATGGGGGTGTGGCTTTCTTT. Residues: CASSSQNGGVAFF. Full variable domain (missing parts from reference TRBV7-2 and TRBJ1-1): GAGVSQSPSNKVTEKGKDVELRCDPISGHTALYWYRQSLGQGLEFLIYFQGNSAPDKSGLPSDRFSAERTGGSVSTLTIQRTQQEDSAVYLCASSSQNGGVAFFGQGTRLTVV.

V is TRBV7-3 and J is TRBJ2-3; 7 bases align to TRBD2. Germline V gene sequence: CDR1 SGHTA, CDR2 FQGTGA. The CDR3 sequence is 14 residues long. The V gene end was trimmed by 0 bases and the J gene end by 12 bases; junction bases not matched to a gene: 9. The chain's CDR3 is CASSLTFAGTNQYF. The DNA for the CDR3 is TGTGCCAGCAGCTTAACGTTTGCCGGGACTAACCAGTATTTT.

The rearrangement uses TRBV6-2 or TRBV6-3 and TRBJ2-7; 8 nucleotides align to TRBD1. The CDR3 spans 16 residues. Trimming cost V 4 bases and J 3 bases; bases outside gene matches: 11. Germline V lookup: CDR1 MNHEY, CDR2 SVGEGT. Written as DNA, the CDR3 is TGTGCCAGCAGTTCCCCCGGAGGACAGGGTCGCTACGAGCAGTACTTC. It encodes CASSSPGGQGRYEQYF.

This clonotype has more than one count but fewer than ten. The chain links TRBV7-6 to TRBJ1-1; D is undetermined. V was trimmed by 2 bases and J by 3 bases, leaving 10 bases between them. The CDR3 contains 14 residues. Looked up from germline, CDR1 is SGHVS and CDR2 is FNYEAQ. This CDR3 is CASSLWRPDTEAFF. Here the CDR3 DNA reads TGTGCCAGCAGCTTATGGCGACCGGACACTGAAGCTTTCTTT. The whole variable domain, filled in from reference TRBV7-6 and TRBJ1-1, reads GAGVSQSPRYKVTKRGQDVALRCDPISGHVSLYWYRQALGQGPEFLTYFNYEAQQDKSGLPNDRFSAERPEGSISTLTIQRTEQRDSAMYRCASSLWRPDTEAFFGQGTRLTVV.

This clonotype was observed many times. The chain is built from TRBV19 and TRBJ2-5; TRBD1 is a possible D gene (6 bases). V dropped 4 bases and J dropped 2 bases, with 14 bases sitting between them. The germline V gene encodes CDR1 LNHDA and CDR2 SQIVND (reference sequence). The CDR3 spans 15 residues. CDR3 sequence: CASSRTGTFQETQYF. Here the CDR3 DNA reads TGTGCCAGTAGTAGGACCGGGACATTTCAAGAGACCCAGTACTTC.